These 8 T cell receptor beta chains were all obtained from the same sample, sequenced in a study of blood T cell repertoires in COVID-19. The repertoire was sequenced with immunoSEQ multiplex PCR; TCRdb's copy has only in-frame clones and lacks some. The sample has fewer than 200,000 clones, about 79% seen once. The material sequenced was peripheral blood. The receptors originated from a woman between 70 and 85 years old with acute or convalescent COVID-19.

The rearrangement joins TRBV5-1 to TRBJ1-5; possible D gene TRBD1, 6 bases. In germline, CDR1 is SGHRS, CDR2 YFSETQ. V lost 1 base and J 6 bases, leaving 11 bases between the germline ends. The CDR3 runs to 14 residues. DNA of the CDR3: TGCGCCAGCAGCTTGTTTTCAGGGGCTCAGCCCCAGCATTTT. Translating gives CASSLFSGAQPQHF.

The chain recombines TRBV7-9 with TRBJ2-1; 11 nucleotides match TRBD2. V was pared by 4 bases and J by 8 bases, with 7 bases of the junction left unmatched. Germline V CDR1 and CDR2: SEHNR, FQNEAQ (reference sequence). The CDR3 length is 15 residues. Here the CDR3 reads CASSSISGRADEQFF. CDR3 in DNA: TGTGCCAGCAGCTCAATTAGCGGGAGGGCCGATGAGCAGTTCTTC.

This chain links TRBV28 with TRBJ1-5; the match to TRBD1 covers 7 bases. Per germline, CDR1 MDHEN and CDR2 SYDVKM. CDR3 size: 14 residues. V lost 8 bases, J lost 3 bases, and 7 bases stayed unmatched. This CDR3 is CASSPGGNNQPQHF. CDR3 coding DNA: TGTGCCAGCTCCCCAGGGGGAAACAATCAGCCCCAGCATTTT.

This clone was seen repeatedly, ten times or more. This sample includes further DNA sequences coding for the same CDR3. The V call is TRBV2, the J call TRBJ2-1; TRBD1 matches at 9 bases. The germline V gene encodes CDR1 SNHLY and CDR2 FYNNEI. J gave up 4 bases and V 6 bases, and 7 bases lay outside the gene matches. The CDR3 runs 15 residues. CDR3 region: CASRGGQGGYNEQFF. In nucleotides, the CDR3 is TGTGCCAGCAGGGGGGGACAGGGTGGGTACAATGAGCAGTTCTTC.

The J gene is TRBJ2-1, the V gene TRBV11-2; TRBD2 aligns across 10 bases. The germline V gene has CDR1 SGHAT and CDR2 FQNNGV. This CDR3 comprises 15 residues. The ends lost 5 bases at V and 8 bases at J; junction bases unmatched: 9. The CDR3 sequence is CASSKNVGLADEQFF. The CDR3, as DNA: TGTGCCAGCAGCAAAAACGTAGGACTAGCGGATGAGCAGTTCTTC.

In regard to this clone: Distinct nucleotide sequences in the sample also encode this CDR3. The CDR3 region is CASSSGTGGTGELFF. Written as DNA, the CDR3 is TGCGCCAGCAGTTCCGGGACAGGGGGCACCGGGGAGCTGTTTTTT. The rearrangement links TRBV10-1 to TRBJ2-2, with TRBD1 matching 11 bases. The CDR3 extends over 15 amino acids. The germline gives CDR1 WNHNN, CDR2 SYGVQD (reference sequence). V lost 5 bases to trimming and J lost 4 bases; unmatched junction nucleotides: 3.

This chain joins TRBV6-4 and TRBJ1-5; D might be TRBD1 (6 bases). The CDR3 consists of 15 residues. Germline V gene lookup returns CDR1 MRHNA and CDR2 SNTAGT. V dropped 3 bases and J dropped 4 bases, with 13 bases sitting between them. The chain's CDR3 is CASSEFRDTNQPQHF. CDR3 DNA: TGTGCCAGCAGTGAATTCCGGGACACTAATCAGCCCCAGCATTTT.

CDR3 amino acids: CASSSGGSTDTQYF. In nucleotides, the CDR3 is TGTGCCAGCAGTTCGGGGGGGAGCACAGATACGCAGTATTTT. The chain combines TRBV6-6 with TRBJ2-3; TRBD2 aligns across 8 bases. CDR3 size: 14 residues. Trimming at V came to 4 bases and at J to 0 bases, leaving 0 bases not matched to a gene. Germline lookup yields CDR1 MNHNY and CDR2 SVGAGI (reference sequence).